These 21 T cell receptor beta chains originate from one sample sequenced in a study of control samples from healthy donors and cancer patients. Data came from immunoSEQ multiplex PCR; TCRdb stores just in-frame clones and leaves some out. The data contain more than 110,000 clones, approximately 91% of them singletons. Sequencing used blood. These receptor sequences come from a woman between 25 and 40 years old in good health.

The chain employs TRBV5-4 and TRBJ1-5, with TRBD1 matching over 9 bases. Germline CDR1 reads SGHNT; CDR2 reads YYREEE (reference sequence). V lost 4 bases, J lost 1 base, and 3 bases stayed unmatched. The CDR3 extends over 15 amino acids. This chain's CDR3 is CASSQGTGSNQPQHF. The CDR3 nucleotides are TGTGCCAGCAGCCAAGGGACAGGGAGCAATCAGCCCCAGCATTTT.

The rearrangement uses TRBV3-1 (or the pseudogene TRBV3-2) and TRBJ2-7; D not certain. The germline V and J ends were trimmed by 0 bases and 2 bases, with 11 bases remaining between them. Germline V gives CDR1 LGHDT, CDR2 YNNKEL (reference sequence). The CDR3 length is 15 residues. CDR3: CASSQDTLGTYEQYF. The CDR3 nucleotides are TGTGCCAGCAGCCAAGATACCCTAGGAACCTACGAGCAGTACTTC.

J is TRBJ2-2 and V is TRBV6-4; D possibly matches TRBD1 or TRBD2 (5 bases each). V was clipped by 6 bases and J by 4 bases, with 9 bases between them. The germline gives CDR1 MRHNA, CDR2 SNTAGT. CDR3 size: 13 residues. The CDR3 loop is CASRRGTTGELFF. The CDR3 nucleotides read TGTGCCAGCAGGAGGGGTACCACCGGGGAGCTGTTTTTT.

V and J are TRBV7-9 and TRBJ2-3; 7 bases fit TRBD2. Per the germline V gene, CDR1 is SEHNR and CDR2 is FQNEAQ (reference sequence). J lost 2 bases, V lost 5 bases, and 7 bases had no gene match. The CDR3 has 15 residues. The CDR3 is CASSQRGRVTDTQYF. The DNA of the CDR3 is TGTGCCAGCAGCCAGCGGGGAAGGGTCACAGATACGCAGTATTTT.

This chain links TRBV30 with TRBJ1-6; D remains ambiguous. The germline CDR1 and CDR2 sequences are GTSNPN and SVGIG (reference sequence). The length of the CDR3 is 15 residues. V lost 2 bases to trimming and J lost 2 bases, with 10 bases between them. CDR3 DNA sequence: TGTGCCTGGAGTAGGGCAACGGCCTATAATTCACCCCTCCACTTT. It is translated as CAWSRATAYNSPLHF.

The chain joins TRBV15 to TRBJ2-7, with 9 bases lining up with TRBD1. Looked up from germline, CDR1 is LNHNV and CDR2 is YYDKDF (reference sequence). V dropped 3 bases and J dropped 6; count of bases not matched to a gene: 12. CDR3 length: 16 amino acids. CDR3 DNA sequence: TGTGCCACCAGCAGGGCTGGACAGGGGAGATCTCGCGAGCAGTACTTC. This encodes CATSRAGQGRSREQYF.

Turning to this clone: This sample includes further DNA sequences coding for the same CDR3. The chain carries TRBV14 and TRBJ1-6; D is perhaps TRBD1 (5 bases). Trimming cost V 1 base and J 7 bases, with 8 bases left between them. The CDR3 spans 14 residues. CDR1 is SGHDN and CDR2 is FVKESK in the germline V gene. The CDR3 nucleotides read TGTGCCAGCAGCCAAGGCAGGGAGAATTCACCCCTCCACTTT. Its translation is CASSQGRENSPLHF. The full variable domain, with the rest looked up from reference TRBV14 and TRBJ1-6, is EAGVTQFPSHSVIEKGQTVTLRCDPISGHDNLYWYRRVMGKEIKFLLHFVKESKQDESGMPNNRFLAERTGGTYSTLKVQPAELEDSGVYFCASSQGRENSPLHFGNGTRLTVT.

V is TRBV5-1 and J is TRBJ2-1, with 7 bases that match TRBD1. CDR1 and CDR2 (germline): SGHRS, YFSETQ. The J segment lost 2 bases and the V segment lost 4 bases, leaving 3 bases of the junction unmatched. The CDR3 runs 14 residues. The CDR3 here is CASSRDSAYNEQFF. CDR3 coding DNA: TGCGCCAGCAGCCGGGACAGCGCCTACAATGAGCAGTTCTTC.

The chain joins TRBV5-1 to TRBJ1-6; no definite D call. The germline CDR1 and CDR2 sequences are SGHRS and YFSETQ. The CDR3 is made up of 14 amino acids. V gave up 0 bases and J gave up 8 bases, with 9 bases separating them. The CDR3 region is CASSLEAGDSPLHF. Here the CDR3 DNA reads TGCGCCAGCAGCTTGGAGGCAGGAGATTCACCCCTCCACTTT.

This chain links TRBV4-1 with TRBJ1-1; no definite D call. The germline V and J ends were trimmed by 0 bases and 0 bases, with 11 bases remaining between them. The CDR3 is 16 amino acids. Germline V gene data show CDR1 as MGHRA and CDR2 as YSYEKL. Here the CDR3 reads CASSQDPFLVNTEAFF. The CDR3 nucleotides are TGCGCCAGCAGCCAAGATCCGTTCTTGGTGAACACTGAAGCTTTCTTT.

CDR3 nucleotides: TGTGCCAGCAGTTGGGACCGGGACAGCTCTGGAAACACCATATATTTT. It is translated as CASSWDRDSSGNTIYF. The chain combines TRBV6-5 with TRBJ1-3; 7 bases map to TRBD1. Trimming removed 4 bases from V and 0 bases from J; junction bases left unmatched: 6. Germline CDR1 is MNHEY and CDR2 is SVGAGI. This CDR3 spans 16 amino acids.

This chain joins TRBV9 and TRBJ2-2; 7 bases are shared with TRBD2. The CDR3 is made up of 14 amino acids. Germline CDR1 and CDR2: SGDLS and YYNGEE. V lost 2 bases, J lost 7 bases, and 5 bases stayed unmatched. Written as DNA, the CDR3 is TGTGCCAGCAGCGTGTTGGGCGGGAGCGGGGAGCTGTTTTTT. Its translation: CASSVLGGSGELFF. Variable domain in full (rest from reference TRBV9 and TRBJ2-2): DSGVTQTPKHLITATGQRVTLRCSPRSGDLSVYWYQQSLDQGLQFLIQYYNGEERAKGNILERFSAQQFPDLHSELNLSSLELGDSALYFCASSVLGGSGELFFGEGSRLTVL.

This chain uses TRBV9 with TRBJ1-3, with 7 bases lining up with TRBD1. The germline V gene has CDR1 SGDLS and CDR2 YYNGEE. Germline trimming cut 3 bases from V and 2 bases from J; bases unmatched to any gene: 8. The CDR3 contains 16 residues. The DNA of the CDR3 is TGTGCCAGCAGCGGCAGGGGGACAAGCCCTGGAAACACCATATATTTT. Translating gives CASSGRGTSPGNTIYF. The whole variable domain, filled in from reference TRBV9 and TRBJ1-3, reads DSGVTQTPKHLITATGQRVTLRCSPRSGDLSVYWYQQSLDQGLQFLIQYYNGEERAKGNILERFSAQQFPDLHSELNLSSLELGDSALYFCASSGRGTSPGNTIYFGEGSWLTVV.

V gene TRBV12-3 or TRBV12-4 combines with J gene TRBJ2-5; possibly TRBD2 for D (6 bases). The V and J ends lost 6 bases and 7 bases respectively, with 15 bases between them. The CDR3 is 13 amino acids. The CDR3 nucleotides are TGTGCCAGCAGCTCGACGCGGAGGGGGACCCAGTACTTC. Its translation: CASSSTRRGTQYF.

V usage is TRBV19 and J usage is TRBJ1-5; D gene ambiguous. The V gene lost 5 bases and the J gene lost 0 bases, with 8 bases spanning the gap. Per the germline V gene, CDR1 is LNHDA and CDR2 is SQIVND (reference sequence). CDR3 size: 14 residues. Here the CDR3 reads CASSWSLSNQPQHF. CDR3 DNA sequence: TGTGCCAGTAGTTGGAGTCTTAGCAATCAGCCCCAGCATTTT.

The V gene is TRBV3-1 (or the pseudogene TRBV3-2), the J gene TRBJ2-3; TRBD2 aligns across 11 bases. Germline loops: CDR1 LGHDT, CDR2 YNNKEL (reference sequence). CDR3 length: 15 amino acids. V lost 0 bases to trimming and J lost 5 bases; unmatched junction nucleotides: 1. CDR3 amino acids: CASSQDLAGGDTQYF. CDR3 coding DNA: TGTGCCAGCAGCCAAGATCTAGCGGGGGGAGATACGCAGTATTTT.

The chain combines TRBV3-1 (or the pseudogene TRBV3-2) with TRBJ2-3, with unresolved D. The V and J ends lost 7 bases and 1 base respectively, with 9 bases between them. Germline values: CDR1 LGHDT, CDR2 YNNKEL (reference sequence). This CDR3 contains 13 residues. The CDR3 loop is CASMARGTDTQYF. In DNA, the CDR3 is TGTGCCAGCATGGCTAGGGGCACAGATACGCAGTATTTT.

The chain couples TRBV2 to TRBJ1-5; maybe TRBD1 (6 bases). V was cut by 4 bases and J by 1 base, with 11 bases left in between. This CDR3 is built from 15 residues. CDR1 SNHLY and CDR2 FYNNEI come from the germline V gene. CDR3 nucleotides: TGTGCCAGCAGTGGGCAGGGGTTGAGCAATCAGCCCCAGCATTTT. This encodes CASSGQGLSNQPQHF.

This clone appeared once. The V gene is TRBV5-4, the J gene TRBJ1-2; TRBD1 is a possible D gene (5 bases). Trimming left V 0 bases short and J 3 bases short, with 9 bases between. The germline gives CDR1 SGHNT, CDR2 YYREEE (reference sequence). There are 14 residues in the CDR3. CDR3 amino acids: CASSLVPRDYGYTF. Written as DNA, the CDR3 is TGTGCCAGCAGCTTGGTACCCAGGGACTATGGCTACACCTTC.

The V gene is TRBV5-8, the J gene TRBJ2-7, with 9 bases lining up with TRBD1. This CDR3 region has 15 residues. Germline CDR1 is SGHTS and CDR2 is YDEGEE. J lost 3 bases, V lost 1 base, and 5 bases had no gene match. The chain's CDR3 is CASSLLGQGFYEQYF. DNA of the CDR3: TGTGCCAGCAGCTTGCTGGGACAGGGTTTCTACGAGCAGTACTTC.

This chain links TRBV5-1 with TRBJ2-3; D gene ambiguous. The CDR3 loop spans 16 amino acids. Trimming removed 1 base from V and 2 bases from J, with 14 bases in between. Looked up from germline, CDR1 is SGHRS and CDR2 is YFSETQ. The CDR3 sequence: CASSLWGRASTDTQYF. CDR3 nucleotide sequence: TGCGCCAGCAGCTTGTGGGGTAGGGCCTCCACAGATACGCAGTATTTT.